The 32 T cell receptor beta chains below come from one sample, sequenced in a study of T cells in Graves' hyperthyroidism and ophthalmopathy. Amplification of TCR beta CDR3 regions was performed using RNA transcripts as template. Initially, a first-round RT-PCR of the TCR CDR3 employed the HTBI primer set. TCRdb called the multiplex PCR reads again in MiXCR, with one record for every CDR3 protein. The table includes some 320,000 distinct CDR3 sequences, approximately 15% detected once. Sequencing was performed on blood. The receptors shown here come from a woman aged 40 to 50 with Graves' ophthalmopathy.

The chain has TRBV5-1 and TRBJ2-5, with unresolved D. In germline, CDR1 is SGHRS, CDR2 YFSETQ. With 0 bases removed from V and 3 bases from J, the gap between germline ends came to 6 bases. CDR3 size: 13 residues. The CDR3 spells CASSLGTKETQYF. The CDR3 DNA sequence: TGCGCCAGCAGCTTGGGGACCAAAGAGACCCAGTACTTC.

The chain recombines TRBV4-1 with TRBJ2-5, with TRBD2 as a possible D gene (6 bases). V was trimmed by 4 bases and J by 3 bases, leaving 12 bases between them. The germline V gene encodes CDR1 MGHRA and CDR2 YSYEKL. The CDR3 is 14 residues long. CDR3 sequence reads: CASSPSVGKETQYF. CDR3 nucleotides: TGCGCCAGCAGCCCTAGCGTTGGAAAAGAGACCCAGTACTTC.

The J gene is TRBJ2-4, the V gene TRBV29-1, with 11 bases matching TRBD2. The CDR3 has 14 amino acids. The J segment lost 11 bases and the V segment lost 7 bases, leaving 13 bases of the junction unmatched. In germline, CDR1 is SQVTM, CDR2 ANQGSEA. CDR3 bases: TGCAGCGCTCGTCTAGCGGGGGGCCCTCCGGTTCAGTACTTC. Protein: CSARLAGGPPVQYF.

In its sample, this clonotype was seen many times. The chain joins TRBV15 to TRBJ2-5; 8 bases align to TRBD1. The V and J ends lost 4 bases and 3 bases, in that order; junction bases with no gene match: 1. The CDR3 covers 13 residues. In germline, CDR1 is LNHNV, CDR2 YYDKDF (reference sequence). In DNA form, the CDR3 reads TGTGCCACCAGCAAGGACAGGGAAGAGACCCAGTACTTC. It yields the protein CATSKDREETQYF.

The chain uses TRBV5-1 and TRBJ2-3; 9 bases fit TRBD2. Germline loops: CDR1 SGHRS, CDR2 YFSETQ. Losses at the gene ends were 0 bases for V and 5 bases for J; bases not matched to a gene: 7. CDR3 length: 16 amino acids. The CDR3 DNA reads TGCGCCAGCAGCTTGGGTGCGGGGGGGCCTGAAGATACGCAGTATTTT. It specifies CASSLGAGGPEDTQYF.

The table lists this clonotype with many counts. The rearrangement joins TRBV12-3 or TRBV12-4 to TRBJ2-2; 7 bases are shared with TRBD2. This CDR3 contains 16 residues. Trimming at V came to 7 bases and at J to 2 bases, leaving 10 bases not matched to a gene. The CDR3 is CASTFGVAGNTGELFF. The CDR3 DNA follows: TGTGCCAGCACCTTCGGGGTAGCGGGTAACACCGGGGAGCTGTTTTTT.

The rearrangement uses TRBV12-3 or TRBV12-4 and TRBJ2-2; 11 bases fit TRBD2. V was clipped by 4 bases and J by 6 bases; unmatched bases: 16. The CDR3 is 19 amino acids. In DNA form, the CDR3 reads TGTGCCAGCAGTTCTCGACGACCTAGCGGGGGGCAAGGGGCCGGGGAGCTGTTTTTT. It encodes CASSSRRPSGGQGAGELFF.

This clonotype was counted a few times. V gene TRBV19 combines with J gene TRBJ2-2; D may be TRBD1 or TRBD2 (5 bases each). V lost 3 bases to trimming and J lost 6 bases, with 8 bases between them. CDR1 and CDR2 from the germline V gene are LNHDA and SQIVND (reference sequence). The CDR3 runs to 13 residues. The CDR3 bases are TGTGCCAGTAGTATGGGGGTATCCGGGGAGCTGTTTTTT. It translates to CASSMGVSGELFF.

This clonotype came up many times. The J gene is TRBJ2-1, the V gene TRBV20-1; 7 nucleotides align to TRBD1. Germline V lookup: CDR1 DFQATT, CDR2 SNEGSKA (reference sequence). V lost 4 bases to trimming and J lost 4 bases; unmatched junction nucleotides: 10. The length of the CDR3 is 15 residues. This CDR3 reads CSAILRDRFYNEQFF. CDR3 DNA: TGCAGTGCTATCCTCCGGGACAGATTTTACAATGAGCAGTTCTTC.

The chain employs TRBV27 and TRBJ1-5; 8 bases line up with TRBD1. V lost 8 bases and J lost 4; bases outside the gene matches: 13. This CDR3 is 16 amino acids long. The germline V gene has CDR1 MNHEY and CDR2 SMNVEV (reference sequence). CDR3 sequence reads: CASGKIDRGGNQPQHF. For the CDR3, the DNA is TGTGCCAGCGGGAAAATTGACAGGGGAGGAAATCAGCCCCAGCATTTT.

This clonotype was counted ten times or more. The chain uses TRBV28 and TRBJ1-4; 8 positions match TRBD1. This CDR3 is 16 amino acids long. Germline loops: CDR1 MDHEN, CDR2 SYDVKM. V shed 6 bases, J shed 7 bases, and the junction held 13 bases outside the gene matches. Here the CDR3 DNA reads TGTGCCAGCAGCCCCGGACAGGGCTGGTTAAGTGAAAAACTGTTTTTT. Amino acid sequence: CASSPGQGWLSEKLFF. Combining the CDR3 with reference TRBV28 and TRBJ1-4 gives the whole variable domain DVKVTQSSRYLVKRTGEKVFLECVQDMDHENMFWYRQDPGLGLRLIYFSYDVKMKEKGDIPEGYSVSREKKERFSLILESASTNQTSMYLCASSPGQGWLSEKLFFGSGTQLSVL.

In this sample, this clonotype turned up a few times. The J gene is TRBJ1-5, the V gene TRBV27; 9 bases fit TRBD1. Trimming removed 6 bases from V and 6 bases from J; junction bases left unmatched: 6. The CDR3 runs 14 residues. CDR1 and CDR2 from the germline V gene are MNHEY and SMNVEV (reference sequence). The CDR3 protein is CASRGTGGGQPQHF. The CDR3 nucleotides read TGTGCCAGCAGGGGAACAGGGGGCGGTCAGCCCCAGCATTTT.

This clonotype was counted at least ten times. The chain combines TRBV7-2 with TRBJ1-2; tentatively, D is TRBD1 (5 bases). Per the germline V gene, CDR1 is SGHTA and CDR2 is FQGNSA. The ends were cut back, 2 bases at V and 8 bases at J, with 15 bases in the middle. The CDR3 has 14 residues. CDR3 DNA: TGTGCCAGCAGCTTAATAGGGCAGGGTGAAGGCTACACCTTC. This sequence encodes CASSLIGQGEGYTF.

This clonotype was observed a handful of times. The rearrangement joins TRBV6-1 to TRBJ1-4, with 8 nucleotides matching TRBD1. The junction had 1 base not matched to a gene; V was cut back by 5 bases and J by 11 bases. This CDR3 has 11 amino acids. Germline CDR1 and CDR2: MNHNS and SASEGT. DNA of the CDR3: TGTGCCAGCAGTCAGGGGGCCAAACTGTTTTTT. This sequence encodes CASSQGAKLFF.

The chain links TRBV27 to TRBJ1-6; D is undetermined. Germline CDR1 and CDR2: MNHEY and SMNVEV (reference sequence). The V gene lost 2 bases and the J gene lost 3 bases, with 8 bases spanning the gap. The CDR3 runs to 15 residues. The CDR3 sequence is CASSLTGRYNSPLHF. CDR3 bases: TGTGCCAGCAGTTTAACCGGGCGCTATAATTCACCCCTCCACTTT.

This clonotype came up many times. The chain carries TRBV20-1 and TRBJ2-3; D may be TRBD2 (6 bases). Germline assignment: CDR1 DFQATT and CDR2 SNEGSKA (reference sequence). This CDR3 has 17 residues. In DNA form, the CDR3 reads TGCAGCTCAAAATCAGGGTTTGCTAGGAGGGGCCCAGATACGCAGTATTTT. This encodes CSSKSGFARRGPDTQYF.

With respect to this clonotype: A much larger clone lies one base from this, so it may be a read error. V gene TRBV2 combines with J gene TRBJ2-2; the match to TRBD2 covers 7 bases. V shed 7 bases and J 0 bases; nucleotides not matched to a gene: 8. In germline, CDR1 is SNHLY, CDR2 FYNNEI. The CDR3 runs to 16 residues. This CDR3 is CASTRGAGANTGELFF. The CDR3 bases are TGTGCCAGCACCAGAGGTGCGGGGGCGAACACCGGGGAGCTGTTTTTT. Filled out from reference TRBV2 and TRBJ2-2, the complete variable domain reads EPEVTQTPSHQVTQMGQEVILRCVPISNHLYFYWYRQILGQKVEFLVSFYNNEISEKSEIFDDQFSVERPDGSNFTLKIRSTKLEDSAMYFCASTRGAGANTGELFFGEGSRLTVL.

With regard to this clonotype: A much larger clone lies a single base off, so this may be a read error. This sequence joins TRBV2 and TRBJ2-1; the match to TRBD2 covers 11 bases. CDR1 is SNHLY, CDR2 FYNNEI, per germline. The CDR3 loop spans 16 amino acids. The CDR3 sequence: CASSETLAGGTNEQLF. DNA for the CDR3: TGTGCCAGCAGTGAGACCCTAGCGGGAGGTACCAATGAGCAGCTCTTC. Together with reference TRBV2 and TRBJ2-1, the CDR3 gives the full variable domain: EPEVTQTPSHQVTQMGQEVILRCVPISNHLYFYWYRQILGQKVEFLVSFYNNEISEKSEIFDDQFSVERPDGSNFTLKIRSTKLEDSAMYFCASSETLAGGTNEQLFGPGTRLTVL.

This clonotype came up a few times. The gene calls are TRBV11-2 and TRBJ1-1; D possibly corresponds to TRBD1 (5 bases). Germline-derived CDR1 and CDR2 are SGHAT and FQNNGV. This CDR3 is built from 13 residues. The V end lost 4 bases, the J end lost 3 bases, and 9 bases lay between the germline ends. The CDR3 loop reads CASSSWGHTEAFF. For the CDR3, the DNA is TGTGCCAGCAGCTCCTGGGGACACACTGAAGCTTTCTTT.

The chain uses TRBV7-9 and TRBJ2-7, with unresolved D. With 5 bases removed from V and 4 bases from J, the gap between germline ends came to 12 bases. The CDR3 extends over 13 amino acids. Per germline, CDR1 SEHNR and CDR2 FQNEAQ (reference sequence). The CDR3 protein is CASSPPLVYEQYF. CDR3 coding DNA: TGTGCCAGCAGCCCTCCCCTAGTTTACGAGCAGTACTTC.

The chain has TRBV12-3 or TRBV12-4 and TRBJ2-7; D call uncertain. The CDR3 covers 13 residues. Trimming removed 3 bases from V and 3 bases from J, with 9 bases in between. The CDR3 DNA reads as TGTGCCAGCAGTTTTGCAGTTCACTACGAGCAGTACTTC. Its translation is CASSFAVHYEQYF.

This clonotype has at least ten counts. The chain employs TRBV12-3 or TRBV12-4 and TRBJ1-2, with D possibly TRBD1 on 5 matching bases. Trimming cost V 6 bases and J 6 bases, with 14 bases left between them. This CDR3 is built from 13 residues. The CDR3 here is CASRADNPDGYTF. DNA of the CDR3: TGTGCCAGCAGGGCGGACAATCCCGATGGCTACACCTTC.

This clonotype was seen a handful of times. This chain links TRBV29-1 with TRBJ2-3; the match to TRBD2 covers 8 bases. Germline loops: CDR1 SQVTM, CDR2 ANQGSEA. V lost 5 bases, J lost 2 bases, and 9 bases stayed unmatched. This CDR3 is built from 15 residues. The CDR3 DNA sequence: TGCAGCGTTTCGACCGGGACTAGTCCCACAGATACGCAGTATTTT. Protein: CSVSTGTSPTDTQYF.

Many counts were recorded for this clonotype. The CDR3, as DNA: TGCAGTGCTAGGTTAACAGGGTCCTACGAGCAGTACTTC. Amino acid sequence: CSARLTGSYEQYF. The V gene is TRBV20-1, the J gene TRBJ2-7, with D perhaps matching TRBD1 (6 bases). The CDR3 consists of 13 residues. With 3 bases removed from V and 1 base from J, the gap between germline ends came to 10 bases. Germline CDR1 is DFQATT and CDR2 is SNEGSKA (reference sequence).

At least ten counts were recorded for this clonotype. V is TRBV6-1 and J is TRBJ1-1, with 8 bases aligning to TRBD1. Trimming took 5 bases from V and 1 from J; bases not matched to a gene: 3. CDR3 length: 14 residues. CDR1 is MNHNS, CDR2 SASEGT, per germline. Here the CDR3 reads CASSQDRENTEAFF. The CDR3 DNA reads as TGTGCCAGCAGTCAGGACAGGGAGAACACTGAAGCTTTCTTT.

This clonotype was counted at least ten times. The V and J genes are TRBV2 and TRBJ1-5; 8 bases line up with TRBD1. The CDR3 covers 14 residues. Germline-derived CDR1 and CDR2 are SNHLY and FYNNEI. J lost 5 bases, V lost 5 bases, and 5 bases had no gene match. CDR3 nucleotide sequence: TGTGCCAGCAGTCGACAGGGGAGGTATCAGCCCCAGCATTTT. The encoded protein is CASSRQGRYQPQHF.

This clonotype has ten or more counts. The chain is built from TRBV7-2 and TRBJ2-5; no clear D gene. Germline-derived CDR1 and CDR2 are SGHTA and FQGNSA. There are 12 residues in the CDR3. The germline V and J ends were trimmed by 5 bases and 5 bases, with 9 bases remaining between them. The CDR3 protein is CASSPGIETQYF. CDR3 DNA sequence: TGTGCCAGCAGCCCCGGCATTGAGACCCAGTACTTC.

Concerning this clonotype: A much larger clonotype is one base distant, so this may be a read error. The chain carries TRBV28 and TRBJ1-2; D is uncertain. The CDR3 length is 12 residues. The germline V gene has CDR1 MDHEN and CDR2 SYDVKM. V lost 6 bases and J lost 6, with 11 bases in between. The CDR3 DNA sequence: TGTGCCAGCAGGGAGAGGGCGGATGGCTACACCTTC. It is translated as CASRERADGYTF.

Ten or more counts support this clonotype. The rearrangement joins TRBV12-3 or TRBV12-4 to TRBJ2-2; D gene unclear. V was trimmed by 3 bases and J by 6 bases, leaving 5 bases between them. The CDR3 covers 12 residues. The CDR3 coding sequence is TGTGCCAGCAGTTTGACCGCCGGGGAGCTGTTTTTT. It specifies CASSLTAGELFF.

The V call is TRBV2, the J call TRBJ2-2, with 9 bases that match TRBD1. J lost 3 bases, V lost 6 bases, and 5 bases had no gene match. The germline V gene has CDR1 SNHLY and CDR2 FYNNEI. There are 15 residues in the CDR3. The CDR3 loop reads CASSRQGGHTGELFF. CDR3 nucleotide sequence: TGTGCCAGCAGCCGACAGGGGGGTCACACCGGGGAGCTGTTTTTT.

The sample holds many counts of this clonotype. The rearrangement uses TRBV3-1 and TRBJ1-1; D gene uncertain. Per the germline V gene, CDR1 is LGHDT and CDR2 is YNNKEL (reference sequence). The CDR3 runs 13 residues. Trimming shortened V by 1 base and J by 1 base, and 4 bases separated the two germline ends. The CDR3 coding sequence is TGTGCCAGCAGCCAAGGGAAGAACACTGAAGCTTTCTTT. Its protein is CASSQGKNTEAFF.

V and J are TRBV11-3 and TRBJ2-5, with a possible D match to TRBD2 (5 bases). Trimming took 6 bases from V and 4 from J, leaving 15 bases between them. CDR3 size: 14 residues. Looked up from germline, CDR1 is SGHNT and CDR2 is YENEEA. Written as DNA, the CDR3 is TGTGCCAGCAGTTACAGCGGCTGGGGAGAGACCCAGTACTTC. As protein: CASSYSGWGETQYF. Drawing the rest from reference TRBV11-3 and TRBJ2-5, the complete variable domain is EAGVVQSPRYKIIEKKQPVAFWCNPISGHNTLYWYLQNLGQGPELLIRYENEEAVDDSQLPKDRFSAERLKGVDSTLKIQPAELGDSAVYLCASSYSGWGETQYFGPGTRLLVL.